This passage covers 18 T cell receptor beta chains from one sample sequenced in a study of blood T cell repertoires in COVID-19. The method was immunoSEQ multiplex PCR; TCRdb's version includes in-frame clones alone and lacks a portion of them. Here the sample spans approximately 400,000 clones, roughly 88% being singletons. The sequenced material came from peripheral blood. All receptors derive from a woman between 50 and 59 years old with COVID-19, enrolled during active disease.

In DNA, the CDR3 is TGTGCCACCGGTCTCGGGGGGTCGGCGGAAGGCTACACCTTC. Translating it yields CATGLGGSAEGYTF. The gene calls are TRBV15 and TRBJ1-2, with D perhaps TRBD1 (5 bases). This CDR3 region has 14 residues. V was shortened by 8 bases and J by 8 bases, with 21 bases between the two germline ends. The germline CDR1 and CDR2 sequences are LNHNV and YYDKDF (reference sequence).

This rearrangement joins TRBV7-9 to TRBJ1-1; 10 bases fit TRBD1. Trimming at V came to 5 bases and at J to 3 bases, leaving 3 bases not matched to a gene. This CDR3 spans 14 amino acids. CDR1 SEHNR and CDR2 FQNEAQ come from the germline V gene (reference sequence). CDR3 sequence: CASSVGQGDTEAFF. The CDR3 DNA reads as TGTGCCAGCAGCGTTGGACAGGGGGACACTGAAGCTTTCTTT.

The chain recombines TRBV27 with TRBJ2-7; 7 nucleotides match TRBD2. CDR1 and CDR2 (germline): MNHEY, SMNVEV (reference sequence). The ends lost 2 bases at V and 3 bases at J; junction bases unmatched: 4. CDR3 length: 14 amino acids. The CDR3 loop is CASSLGAGVYEQYF. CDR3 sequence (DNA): TGTGCCAGCAGTTTAGGGGCGGGAGTCTACGAGCAGTACTTC.

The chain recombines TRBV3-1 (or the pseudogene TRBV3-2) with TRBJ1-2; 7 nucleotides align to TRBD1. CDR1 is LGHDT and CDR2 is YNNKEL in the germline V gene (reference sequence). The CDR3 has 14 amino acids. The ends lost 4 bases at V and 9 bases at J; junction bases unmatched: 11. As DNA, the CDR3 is TGTGCCAGCAGCCCCATCCTAGGGGGCGAAAGCTACACCTTC. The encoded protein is CASSPILGGESYTF.

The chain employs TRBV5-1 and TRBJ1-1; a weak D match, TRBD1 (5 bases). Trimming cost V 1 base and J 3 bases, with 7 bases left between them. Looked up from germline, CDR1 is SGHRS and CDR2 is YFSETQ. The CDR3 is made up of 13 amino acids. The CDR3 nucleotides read TGCGCCAGCAGCTTGTGGGGGGACACTGAAGCTTTCTTT. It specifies CASSLWGDTEAFF. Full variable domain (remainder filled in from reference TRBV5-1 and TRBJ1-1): KAGVTQTPRYLIKTRGQQVTLSCSPISGHRSVSWYQQTPGQGLQFLFEYFSETQRNKGNFPGRFSGRQFSNSRSEMNVSTLELGDSALYLCASSLWGDTEAFFGQGTRLTVV.

DNA of the CDR3: TGTGCCAGCAGTTACGGTACTCCCGGGGGAGAAAACACTGAAGCTTTCTTT. Translating it yields CASSYGTPGGENTEAFF. The chain combines TRBV6-2 or TRBV6-3 with TRBJ1-1; a possible D gene is TRBD1 (5 bases). Germline V lookup: CDR1 MNHEY, CDR2 SVGEGT. Trimming shortened V by 2 bases and J by 2 bases, and 18 bases separated the two germline ends. The CDR3 has 17 amino acids.

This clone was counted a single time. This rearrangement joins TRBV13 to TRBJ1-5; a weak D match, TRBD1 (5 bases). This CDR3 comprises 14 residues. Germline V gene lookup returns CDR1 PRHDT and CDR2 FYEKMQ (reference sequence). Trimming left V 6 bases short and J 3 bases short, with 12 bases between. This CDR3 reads CASSHGGNNQPQHF. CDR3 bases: TGTGCCAGCAGTCACGGGGGAAACAATCAGCCCCAGCATTTT.

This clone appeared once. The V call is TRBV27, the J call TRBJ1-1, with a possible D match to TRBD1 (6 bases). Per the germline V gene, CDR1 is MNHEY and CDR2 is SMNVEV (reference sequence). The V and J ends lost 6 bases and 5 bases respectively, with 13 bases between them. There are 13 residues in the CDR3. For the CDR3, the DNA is TGTGCCAGCAGCTACAGGGAAAAGACTGAAGCTTTCTTT. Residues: CASSYREKTEAFF.

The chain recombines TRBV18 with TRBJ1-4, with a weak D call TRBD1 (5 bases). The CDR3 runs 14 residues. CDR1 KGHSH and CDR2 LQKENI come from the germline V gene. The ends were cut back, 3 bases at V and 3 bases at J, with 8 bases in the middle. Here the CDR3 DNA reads TGTGCCAGCTCACCGGCCAGGGCTAATGAAAAACTGTTTTTT. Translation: CASSPARANEKLFF.

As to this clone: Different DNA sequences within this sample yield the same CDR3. The DNA for the CDR3 is TGCGCCAGCAGCTTAGCGGGTAGCGGGAAACGGAACACCGGGGAGCTGTTTTTT. Its protein product is CASSLAGSGKRNTGELFF. The chain links TRBV5-1 to TRBJ2-2, with 8 bases fitting TRBD2. Germline CDR1 and CDR2: SGHRS and YFSETQ. CDR3 length: 18 residues. V was pared by 2 bases and J by 1 base, with 10 bases of the junction left unmatched.

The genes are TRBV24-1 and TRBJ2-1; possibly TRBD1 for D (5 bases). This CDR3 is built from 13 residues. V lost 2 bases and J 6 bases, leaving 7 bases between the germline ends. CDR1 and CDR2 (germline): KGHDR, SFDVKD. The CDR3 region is CATSDSTVNEQFF. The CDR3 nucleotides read TGTGCCACCAGTGATTCGACAGTCAATGAGCAGTTCTTC.

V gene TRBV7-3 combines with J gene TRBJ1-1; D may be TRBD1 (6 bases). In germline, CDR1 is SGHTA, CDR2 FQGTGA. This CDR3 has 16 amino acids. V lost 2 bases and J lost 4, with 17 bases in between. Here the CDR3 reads CASSLSGGASSTEAFF. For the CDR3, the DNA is TGTGCCAGCAGCTTATCTGGGGGCGCTAGTAGCACTGAAGCTTTCTTT.

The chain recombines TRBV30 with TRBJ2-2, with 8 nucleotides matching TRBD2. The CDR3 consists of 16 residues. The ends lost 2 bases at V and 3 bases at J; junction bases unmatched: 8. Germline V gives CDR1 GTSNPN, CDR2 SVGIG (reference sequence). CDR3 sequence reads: CAWSIPGGPDTGELFF. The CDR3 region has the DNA TGTGCCTGGAGTATCCCGGGGGGGCCGGACACCGGGGAGCTGTTTTTT.

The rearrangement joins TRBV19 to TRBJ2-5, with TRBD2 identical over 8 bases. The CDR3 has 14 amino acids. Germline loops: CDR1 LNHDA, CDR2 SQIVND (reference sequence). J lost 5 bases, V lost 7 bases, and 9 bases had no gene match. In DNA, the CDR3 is TGTGCCAGTAAGGACCAGCGGGGGCGGGAGACCCAGTACTTC. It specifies CASKDQRGRETQYF.

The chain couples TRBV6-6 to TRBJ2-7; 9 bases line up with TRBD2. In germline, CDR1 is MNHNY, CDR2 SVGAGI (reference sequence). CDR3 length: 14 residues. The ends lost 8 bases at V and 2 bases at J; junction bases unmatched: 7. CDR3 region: CASAQTSGTYEQYF. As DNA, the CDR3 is TGTGCCAGCGCACAGACTAGCGGTACCTACGAGCAGTACTTC.

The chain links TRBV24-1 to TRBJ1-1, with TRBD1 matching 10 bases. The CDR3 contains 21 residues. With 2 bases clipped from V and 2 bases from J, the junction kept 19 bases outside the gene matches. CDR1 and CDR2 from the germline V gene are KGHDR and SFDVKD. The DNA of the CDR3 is TGTGCCACCAGTGATTGGTTGGGGACAGGGGACCTTTCGCCTTATAACACTGAAGCTTTCTTT. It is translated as CATSDWLGTGDLSPYNTEAFF.

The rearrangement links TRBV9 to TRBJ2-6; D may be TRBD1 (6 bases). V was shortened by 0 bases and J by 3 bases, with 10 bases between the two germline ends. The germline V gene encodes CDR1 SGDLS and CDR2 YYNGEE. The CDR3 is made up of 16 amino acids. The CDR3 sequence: CASSVDLGGGANVLTF. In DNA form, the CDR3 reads TGTGCCAGCAGCGTAGATCTAGGGGGTGGGGCCAACGTCCTGACTTTC.

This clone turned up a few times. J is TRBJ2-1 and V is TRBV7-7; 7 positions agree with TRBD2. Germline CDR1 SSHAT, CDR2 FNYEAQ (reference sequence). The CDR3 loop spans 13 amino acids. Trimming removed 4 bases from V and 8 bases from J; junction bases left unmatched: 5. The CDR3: CASSSGLGDEQFF. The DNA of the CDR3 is TGTGCCAGCAGCTCCGGACTAGGGGATGAGCAGTTCTTC.